What follows are 28 T cell receptor beta chains derived from one specimen sequenced in a study of cytomegalovirus exposure and HLA in healthy donors. 60 Vbeta and 13 Jbeta primers were used in PCR. This table comes from immunoSEQ multiplex PCR, and its TCRdb copy is limited to in-frame clones, with some not included. The sample includes 100,000 to 150,000 clones, around 72% of them seen just once. Input material: PBMCs. The receptors come from a man in his thirties or forties in good health and CMV-seronegative.

In this sample, this clone turned up a few times. The chain has TRBV5-4 and TRBJ2-7; a possible D gene is TRBD1 (5 bases). Germline assignment: CDR1 SGHNT and CDR2 YYREEE (reference sequence). V was pared by 4 bases and J by 0 bases, with 14 bases between. The CDR3 has 15 residues. The CDR3 nucleotides are TGTGCCAGCAGCCCAGACGCGGACAACTCCTACGAGCAGTACTTC. Amino acid sequence: CASSPDADNSYEQYF.

The chain links TRBV5-5 to TRBJ2-7, with TRBD1 as a possible D gene (5 bases). CDR3 length: 15 amino acids. Germline CDR1 reads SGHKS; CDR2 reads YYEKEE (reference sequence). Trimming took 1 base from V and 4 from J, leaving 15 bases between them. The CDR3 DNA reads as TGTGCCAGCAGCTTGTGGCAGGGATTAAGGTACGAGCAGTACTTC. This translates into CASSLWQGLRYEQYF.

This chain uses TRBV29-1 with TRBJ1-2, with 7 bases fitting TRBD1. CDR3 size: 13 residues. With V trimmed by 4 bases and J by 5 bases, 7 bases remained unmatched. Germline CDR1 reads SQVTM; CDR2 reads ANQGSEA. DNA for the CDR3: TGCAGCGTTGCCCGGGACAGCGAATATGGCTACACCTTC. It translates to CSVARDSEYGYTF.

This clone was seen many times. V and J are TRBV28 and TRBJ1-2; D remains ambiguous. Trimming shortened V by 6 bases and J by 1 base, and 18 bases separated the two germline ends. This CDR3 has 16 amino acids. Germline V gene lookup returns CDR1 MDHEN and CDR2 SYDVKM. CDR3 coding DNA: TGTGCCAGCAGCTTACCAGAGGAAGTTGGTAACTATGGCTACACCTTC. Protein sequence: CASSLPEEVGNYGYTF.

The chain links TRBV6-5 to TRBJ1-1, with D maybe TRBD1 (6 bases). The CDR3 contains 14 residues. Germline V lookup: CDR1 MNHEY, CDR2 SVGAGI. V was cut by 4 bases and J by 4 bases, with 13 bases left in between. Here the CDR3 reads CASSSLDRPTEAFF. The CDR3 coding sequence is TGTGCCAGCAGTTCACTGGACAGACCCACTGAAGCTTTCTTT.

This chain links TRBV9 with TRBJ2-2; D is unresolved. The germline V gene has CDR1 SGDLS and CDR2 YYNGEE. The CDR3 contains 15 residues. V lost 2 bases to trimming and J lost 3 bases, with 11 bases between them. The CDR3: CASSVYGVDTGELFF. DNA for the CDR3: TGTGCCAGCAGCGTCTACGGTGTGGACACCGGGGAGCTGTTTTTT. Using reference TRBV9 and TRBJ2-2 for the parts outside the CDR3, the full variable domain is DSGVTQTPKHLITATGQRVTLRCSPRSGDLSVYWYQQSLDQGLQFLIQYYNGEERAKGNILERFSAQQFPDLHSELNLSSLELGDSALYFCASSVYGVDTGELFFGEGSRLTVL.

The chain carries TRBV19 and TRBJ2-7, with TRBD2 matching over 7 bases. CDR1 is LNHDA and CDR2 is SQIVND in the germline V gene (reference sequence). V lost 1 base and J lost 4; bases outside the gene matches: 7. This CDR3 contains 15 residues. This CDR3 reads CASSIAPSGAYEQYF. In DNA form, the CDR3 reads TGTGCCAGTAGTATAGCCCCAAGCGGGGCGTACGAGCAGTACTTC. The entire variable domain, with the rest obtained from reference TRBV19 and TRBJ2-7, is as follows: DGGITQSPKYLFRKEGQNVTLSCEQNLNHDAMYWYRQDPGQGLRLIYYSQIVNDFQKGDIAEGYSVSREKKESFPLTVTSAQKNPTAFYLCASSIAPSGAYEQYFGPGTRLTVT.

With regard to this clone: Other DNA sequences in this sample translate to the same CDR3. The genes are TRBV6-5 and TRBJ1-2; perhaps TRBD1 as D (5 bases). CDR3 size: 15 residues. Trimming shortened V by 4 bases and J by 1 base, and 13 bases separated the two germline ends. CDR1 and CDR2 (germline): MNHEY, SVGAGI. CDR3 region: CASSLGPDSNYGYTF. In DNA, the CDR3 is TGTGCCAGCAGTTTAGGTCCCGACAGTAACTATGGCTACACCTTC.

The chain carries TRBV10-3 and TRBJ2-7; no reliable D call. The ends were cut back, 10 bases at V and 2 bases at J, with 15 bases in the middle. The CDR3 has 13 amino acids. CDR1 is ENHRY, CDR2 SYGVKD, per germline. In nucleotides, the CDR3 is TGTGCCAGCACTGTTGGGCGAACCTACGAGCAGTACTTC. It encodes CASTVGRTYEQYF.

The rearrangement uses TRBV7-2 and TRBJ2-5; tentative D call: TRBD1 (5 bases). Germline V CDR1 and CDR2: SGHTA, FQGNSA. Trimming took 2 bases from V and 4 from J, leaving 17 bases between them. The CDR3 is made up of 16 amino acids. The chain's CDR3 is CASSLIPQGRGETQYF. In nucleotides, the CDR3 is TGTGCCAGCAGCTTAATCCCCCAGGGCCGCGGAGAGACCCAGTACTTC.

This chain connects TRBV19 to TRBJ2-7; the match to TRBD1 covers 9 bases. CDR1 is LNHDA and CDR2 is SQIVND in the germline V gene (reference sequence). The CDR3 runs to 16 residues. J gave up 3 bases and V 5 bases, and 11 bases lay outside the gene matches. This chain's CDR3 is CASSSPPGQGNYEQYF. The CDR3, as DNA: TGTGCCAGTAGTTCACCCCCGGGACAGGGAAACTACGAGCAGTACTTC.

In nucleotides, the CDR3 is TGTGCCAGCAGTTCCCCTACTCAGCCCCAGCATTTT. Translating it yields CASSSPTQPQHF. The chain recombines TRBV28 with TRBJ1-5, with D unresolved. The germline gives CDR1 MDHEN, CDR2 SYDVKM. With 4 bases removed from V and 6 bases from J, the gap between germline ends came to 7 bases. The CDR3 runs 12 residues.

A word on this clone: Other DNA sequences within the sample encode an identical CDR3. The chain combines TRBV5-1 with TRBJ1-1; D is undetermined. Deletions cut 0 bases from V and 4 bases from J, with 10 bases between. This CDR3 has 14 residues. CDR1 SGHRS and CDR2 YFSETQ come from the germline V gene. In nucleotides, the CDR3 is TGCGCCAGCAGCTTGGGAGGGTTTGGCACTGAAGCTTTCTTT. Translated: CASSLGGFGTEAFF.

The chain carries TRBV7-3 and TRBJ2-3; TRBD2 might be the D (5 bases). Germline V lookup: CDR1 SGHTA, CDR2 FQGTGA. There are 14 residues in the CDR3. Trimming left V 5 bases short and J 0 bases short, with 9 bases between. In nucleotides, the CDR3 is TGTGCCAGCAGCCGGGATTCTAGCACAGATACGCAGTATTTT. This gives the protein CASSRDSSTDTQYF.

This chain joins TRBV9 and TRBJ1-4; 9 bases align to TRBD1. Germline trimming cut 4 bases from V and 8 bases from J; bases unmatched to any gene: 9. CDR1 and CDR2 (germline): SGDLS, YYNGEE. The CDR3 runs to 15 residues. DNA for the CDR3: TGTGCCAGCAGCCTCACGGGGACAGGGAAGGAAAAACTGTTTTTT. Amino acid sequence: CASSLTGTGKEKLFF.

The V and J genes are TRBV5-3 and TRBJ2-2, with 9 bases that match TRBD2. TRBV5-3 counts as an open reading frame of uncertain function. V dropped 3 bases and J dropped 6; count of bases not matched to a gene: 9. CDR3 size: 16 residues. CDR3 sequence: CARSSKLAGWAGELFF. CDR3 nucleotides: TGTGCCAGAAGCTCGAAACTAGCGGGTTGGGCCGGGGAGCTGTTTTTT.

This clone appeared a single time. The V gene is TRBV7-2, the J gene TRBJ1-6; unclear D gene. The CDR3 contains 13 residues. V was shortened by 3 bases and J by 8 bases, with 8 bases between the two germline ends. Germline V gene sequence: CDR1 SGHTA, CDR2 FQGNSA. Here the CDR3 DNA reads TGTGCCAGCAGCTTTATGAGGGATTCACCCCTCCACTTT. Translation: CASSFMRDSPLHF.

The rearrangement joins TRBV9 to TRBJ2-5, with D unclear. Trimming took 0 bases from V and 2 from J, leaving 8 bases between them. The CDR3 consists of 14 residues. Germline-derived CDR1 and CDR2 are SGDLS and YYNGEE. The CDR3 region is CASSVGGGQETQYF. As DNA, the CDR3 is TGTGCCAGCAGCGTAGGCGGCGGACAAGAGACCCAGTACTTC. Based on the CDR3 plus reference TRBV9 and TRBJ2-5, the full variable domain is DSGVTQTPKHLITATGQRVTLRCSPRSGDLSVYWYQQSLDQGLQFLIQYYNGEERAKGNILERFSAQQFPDLHSELNLSSLELGDSALYFCASSVGGGQETQYFGPGTRLLVL.

This clone was seen a handful of times. V is TRBV5-1 and J is TRBJ2-3; 14 bases line up with TRBD2. The CDR3 is made up of 17 amino acids. Trimming took 6 bases from V and 3 from J; bases not matched to a gene: 9. Germline V lookup: CDR1 SGHRS, CDR2 YFSETQ. CDR3 DNA sequence: TGCGCCAGCATCCGGACTAGCGGGGGGCCAGATACAGATACGCAGTATTTT. This codes for CASIRTSGGPDTDTQYF. The full variable domain, its missing parts supplied by reference TRBV5-1 and TRBJ2-3, is KAGVTQTPRYLIKTRGQQVTLSCSPISGHRSVSWYQQTPGQGLQFLFEYFSETQRNKGNFPGRFSGRQFSNSRSEMNVSTLELGDSALYLCASIRTSGGPDTDTQYFGPGTRLTVL.

The chain uses TRBV7-9 and TRBJ2-1; 7 bases align to TRBD2. The CDR3 spans 12 residues. V shed 5 bases, J shed 7 bases, and the junction held 2 bases outside the gene matches. Germline CDR1 SEHNR, CDR2 FQNEAQ (reference sequence). For the CDR3, the DNA is TGTGCCAGCAGCCCCGGGGGGAATGAGCAGTTCTTC. Amino acids: CASSPGGNEQFF.

V gene TRBV7-8 combines with J gene TRBJ2-7; TRBD1 matches at 10 bases. In germline, CDR1 is SGHVS, CDR2 FQNEAQ. Trimming removed 5 bases from V and 2 bases from J; junction bases left unmatched: 6. This CDR3 is 15 amino acids long. The CDR3 bases are TGTGCCAGCAGCCTCGCCGGGACAGGGGCCTACGAGCAGTACTTC. As protein: CASSLAGTGAYEQYF.

V is TRBV29-1 and J is TRBJ2-1; tentatively, D is TRBD1 (6 bases). With 4 bases removed from V and 8 bases from J, the gap between germline ends came to 12 bases. This CDR3 is built from 12 residues. Germline assignment: CDR1 SQVTM and CDR2 ANQGSEA. CDR3 protein: CSVGRDIDEQFF. The DNA of the CDR3 is TGCAGCGTTGGCAGGGACATCGATGAGCAGTTCTTC.

The rearrangement uses TRBV7-8 and TRBJ2-1; possibly TRBD2 for D (6 bases). V was cut by 8 bases and J by 8 bases, with 10 bases left in between. The germline gives CDR1 SGHVS, CDR2 FQNEAQ. The CDR3 contains 11 residues. DNA of the CDR3: TGTGCCAGCGGAGGGAACGATGAGCAGTTCTTC. Translation: CASGGNDEQFF.

V usage is TRBV5-4 and J usage is TRBJ1-1, with D hard to call. CDR1 SGHNT and CDR2 YYREEE come from the germline V gene (reference sequence). The CDR3 extends over 13 amino acids. Trimming took 4 bases from V and 0 from J, leaving 7 bases between them. CDR3 sequence (DNA): TGTGCCAGCAGCCTTAGTCTGAACACTGAAGCTTTCTTT. This gives the protein CASSLSLNTEAFF.

The rearrangement uses TRBV4-3 and TRBJ1-6; D remains unclear. Germline CDR1 reads LGHNA; CDR2 reads YSLEER. The ends were cut back, 0 bases at V and 8 bases at J, with 11 bases in the middle. The CDR3 is made up of 15 amino acids. The DNA of the CDR3 is TGCGCCAGCAGCCAAGATCGATGGGCAGATTCACCCCTCCACTTT. Protein sequence: CASSQDRWADSPLHF.

The genes are TRBV30 and TRBJ1-5, with 9 bases fitting TRBD1. V shed 5 bases and J 3 bases; nucleotides not matched to a gene: 2. Germline CDR1 and CDR2: GTSNPN and SVGIG (reference sequence). The CDR3 has 13 residues. The CDR3 bases are TGTGCCTGGGGGACAGGGACCAATCAGCCCCAGCATTTT. This codes for CAWGTGTNQPQHF.

V gene TRBV21-1 combines with J gene TRBJ2-5; the D segment call TRBD1 is taken from the table without a DNA check. TRBV21-1 is assigned pseudogene status. This CDR3 contains 12 residues. The CDR3 nucleotides are TGTGCCAACGGGACAGGCAGAGAGACCCAGTACTTC. This translates into CANGTGRETQYF.

V and J are TRBV6-1 and TRBJ2-5, with D perhaps TRBD1 (6 bases). Trimming removed 6 bases at V and 5 bases at J, with 13 bases between. Germline V gives CDR1 MNHNS, CDR2 SASEGT. CDR3 length equals 13 residues. The CDR3 here is CASSADRLETQYF. CDR3 coding DNA: TGTGCCAGCAGCGCAGACAGGTTGGAGACCCAGTACTTC.